What follows describes a single TCR beta chain. The target antigen is unknown. The sample comes from a study of beta chain features in type 1 diabetes. Study information: The number of sorted cells examined across all samples was approximately 110,000,000. Notes on the study in general: The study found moderately but significantly shorter TCRB CDR3s in all four CD4+ subsets of Type 1 diabetes patients.

CDR1 SGHTA and CDR2 FQGNSA come from the germline V gene. The CDR3 runs to 14 residues. Deletions cut 1 base from V and 0 bases from J, with 7 bases between. The authors reverse transcribed all of the isolated RNA, so sequencing captured expressed TCRB transcripts. Sequenced by immunoSEQ multiplex PCR; TCRdb stores in-frame clones only, minus some. The sample contains about 390,000 clones, 9.6% of which appear only once. The sequenced sample was central memory CD4+ T cells from blood. The chain employs TRBV7-2 and TRBJ2-7, with TRBD2 as a possible D gene (5 bases). The clonotype was recovered from a man under 40 with type 1 diabetes. The CDR3 bases are TGTGCCAGCAGCTTAGAAGAGGGCTCCTACGAGCAGTACTTC. Protein product: CASSLEEGSYEQYF.